These T cell receptor beta chains were read from a single sample in a study of chemoradiotherapy in HPV16-positive cancers. TCRdb keeps only in-frame clones here, not all; method: immunoSEQ multiplex PCR. Found here are 9,500 to 15,000 clones, more than 50% of them singletons; the top ten hold around 21%. Sampling was carried out from a patient who underwent chemoradiotherapy. Every receptor here comes from a human donor with HPV-associated anogenital cancer. The conserved cysteine and the conserved F or W are not part of the CDR3 here. Size tells how often a clone was seen (once, few, many) or the class of an expanded clone, and some rows leave it out.

TRBV11-3	12	TRBJ2-3	NA	ASSLGPATDTQY
TRBV5-1	10	TRBJ1-2	once	ASSLGQDGYT
TRBV10-3	13	TRBJ1-2	few	AISERGGAGYGYT
TRBV7-6	16	TRBJ2-5	NA	ASSLGLLGTSVSETQY
TRBV25-1	10	TRBJ1-4	few	ASSAVREKLF
TRBV4-1	14	TRBJ2-1	NA	ASSFRSGGPANEQF
TRBV5-4	11	TRBJ2-2	few	ASRHRDTGELF
TRBV6-5	10	TRBJ2-7	NA	ASSRGGYEQY
TRBV30	14	TRBJ2-1	NA	ARGRYRGMPGDEQF
TRBV18	11	TRBJ1-1	NA	ASSELRTGEAF
TRBV5-4	12	TRBJ2-7	NA	ASSLGQEGFEQY
TRBV28	12	TRBJ1-2	NA	ASSLMGMRYGYT
TRBV5-1	13	TRBJ1-4	NA	ASSLRQGFNEKLF
TRBV5-4	13	TRBJ2-1	NA	ASSLAIAGGGREF
TRBV5-8	10	TRBJ2-3	few	ASSPAINTQY
TRBV7-9	13	TRBJ1-1	few	ASTMRGTANTEAF
TRBV5-1	14	TRBJ2-7	NA	ASSLEHREHVYEQY
TRBV6-6	10	TRBJ1-2	few	ASTMTGDGYT
TRBV5-6	12	TRBJ1-1	NA	ASSTPGNFLGAF
TRBV6-5	12	TRBJ2-3	NA	ASSYDRGGHTQY
TRBV9	13	TRBJ1-4	NA	ASSPQGATNEKLF
TRBV9	17	TRBJ2-5	once	ASSGRAQKGKGGRETQY
TRBV2	13	TRBJ2-5	NA	ASSHPGTGEETQY
TRBV9	10	TRBJ2-3	NA	ASSLDVDTQY
TRBV7-8	13	TRBJ1-2	NA	ASSLTYGQDRRYT
TRBV4-2	14	TRBJ2-1	NA	ASSQDTAGGPNEQF
TRBV6-1	14	TRBJ2-4	few	ASSERQGVAKNIQY
TRBV5-6	12	TRBJ2-7	few	ASSLVVGTYEQY
TRBV10-3	12	TRBJ2-3	NA	AISGGGEIDTQY
TRBV5-1	12	TRBJ1-4	NA	ASSSQTEGEKLF
TRBV19	13	TRBJ2-3	NA	ASTKTGLSTDTQY
TRBV5-5	12	TRBJ1-5	NA	ASSLEQLNQPQH
TRBV28	13	TRBJ2-3	few	ASMNPTELTDTQY
TRBV28	13	TRBJ1-6	NA	ASRGPGTGNSPLH
TRBV6-1	12	TRBJ1-4	medium-sized	ASSEDPEGEKLF
TRBV5-5	12	TRBJ2-3	NA	ASSFLQSTDTQY
TRBV7-2	12	TRBJ2-7	NA	ASSSDRGFYEQY
TRBV9	14	TRBJ2-5	NA	ASSVALGTAQETQY
TRBV5-1	11	TRBJ2-7	few	ASRLRRFYEQY
TRBV9	13	TRBJ2-3	few	ASSVAGSRTDTQY
TRBV4-2	12	TRBJ2-7	NA	ASSQVVGSYEQY
TRBV9	13	TRBJ1-2	NA	ASSVGAATYYGYT
TRBV2	13	TRBJ2-2	NA	ASSGGTTNTGELF